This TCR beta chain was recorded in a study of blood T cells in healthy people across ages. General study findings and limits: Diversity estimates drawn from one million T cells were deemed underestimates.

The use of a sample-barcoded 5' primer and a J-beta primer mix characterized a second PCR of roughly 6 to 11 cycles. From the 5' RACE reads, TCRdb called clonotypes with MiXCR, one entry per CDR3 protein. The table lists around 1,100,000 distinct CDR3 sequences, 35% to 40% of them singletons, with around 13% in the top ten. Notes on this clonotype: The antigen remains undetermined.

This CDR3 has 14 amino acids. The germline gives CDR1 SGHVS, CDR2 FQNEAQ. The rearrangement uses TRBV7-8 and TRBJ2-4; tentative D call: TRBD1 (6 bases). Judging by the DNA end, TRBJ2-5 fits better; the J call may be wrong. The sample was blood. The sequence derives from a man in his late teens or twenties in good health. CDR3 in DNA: TGTGCCAGCAGCGTAGAGGCAGGGGAAGAGACCCAGTACTTC. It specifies CASSVEAGEETQYF.